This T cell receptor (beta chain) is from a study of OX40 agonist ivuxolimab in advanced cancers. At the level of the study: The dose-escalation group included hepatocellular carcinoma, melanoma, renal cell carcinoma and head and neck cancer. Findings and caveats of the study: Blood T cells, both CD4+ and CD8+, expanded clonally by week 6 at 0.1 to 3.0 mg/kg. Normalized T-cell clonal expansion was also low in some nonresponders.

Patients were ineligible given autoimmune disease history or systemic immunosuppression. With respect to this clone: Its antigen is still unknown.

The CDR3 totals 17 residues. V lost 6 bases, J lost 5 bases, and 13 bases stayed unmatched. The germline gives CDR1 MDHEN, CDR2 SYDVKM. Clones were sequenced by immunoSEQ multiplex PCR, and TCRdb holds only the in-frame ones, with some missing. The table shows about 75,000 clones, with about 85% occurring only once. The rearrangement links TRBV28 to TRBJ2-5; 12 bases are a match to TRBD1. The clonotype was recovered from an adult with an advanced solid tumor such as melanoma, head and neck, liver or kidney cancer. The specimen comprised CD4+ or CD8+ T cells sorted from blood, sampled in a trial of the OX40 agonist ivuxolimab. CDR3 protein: CASSNKGWDRGLETQYF. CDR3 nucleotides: TGTGCCAGCAGCAATAAGGGCTGGGACAGGGGGCTGGAGACCCAGTACTTC.